This T cell receptor beta chain was captured by sequencing in a study of radiation and T cells in renal cell carcinoma. The study, taken as a whole, reports: Top tumor clonotypes rose in blood 2 weeks post-radiation, then contracted.

Time point in this sample: blood 2 weeks post-SBRT. Treatment noted: 15 Gy SBRT to primary tumor, nephrectomy 4 weeks later. After SBRT, blood was collected at 2 and 4 weeks, plus baseline. A remark on this clone: Its antigen is still unknown.

This table comes from immunoSEQ multiplex PCR, and its TCRdb copy is limited to in-frame clones, with some not included. The repertoire has 120,000 or so clones, more than 75% of them found once; the top ten carry almost 6%. There are 14 residues in the CDR3. Looked up from germline, CDR1 is MNHNY and CDR2 is SVGAGI (reference sequence). V shed 10 bases and J 0 bases; nucleotides not matched to a gene: 6. This specimen was blood, taken from a patient whose treatment included radiotherapy and nephrectomy. This rearrangement joins TRBV6-6 to TRBJ2-1, with TRBD1 identical over 7 bases. This TCR was recovered from an older woman with renal cell carcinoma. The CDR3 here is CAIRAGGSYNEQFF. The CDR3 DNA reads TGTGCCATCCGAGCAGGGGGCTCCTACAATGAGCAGTTCTTC.